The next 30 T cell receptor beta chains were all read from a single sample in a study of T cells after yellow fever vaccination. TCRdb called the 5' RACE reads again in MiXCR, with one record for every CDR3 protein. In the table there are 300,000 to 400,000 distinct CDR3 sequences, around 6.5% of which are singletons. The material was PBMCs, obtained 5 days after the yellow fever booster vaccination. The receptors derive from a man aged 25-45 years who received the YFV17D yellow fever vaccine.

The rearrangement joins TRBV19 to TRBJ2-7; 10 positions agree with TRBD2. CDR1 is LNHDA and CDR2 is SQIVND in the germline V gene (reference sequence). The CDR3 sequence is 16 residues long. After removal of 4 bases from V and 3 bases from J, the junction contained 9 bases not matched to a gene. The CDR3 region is CASSTRTSGASYEQYF. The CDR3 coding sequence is TGTGCCAGTAGTACCCGAACTAGCGGGGCTAGCTACGAGCAGTACTTC.

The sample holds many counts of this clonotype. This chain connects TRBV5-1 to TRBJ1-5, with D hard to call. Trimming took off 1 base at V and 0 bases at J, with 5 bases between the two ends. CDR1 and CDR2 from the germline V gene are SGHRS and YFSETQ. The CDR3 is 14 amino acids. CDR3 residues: CASSLSGSNQPQHF. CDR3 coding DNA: TGCGCCAGCAGCTTGTCAGGTAGCAATCAGCCCCAGCATTTT.

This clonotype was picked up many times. Here the CDR3 reads CASSPGGKTYNEQFF. The CDR3 bases are TGTGCCAGCAGCCCGGGGGGGAAGACCTACAATGAGCAGTTCTTC. The chain recombines TRBV5-5 with TRBJ2-1; 8 positions match TRBD2. Germline V gene lookup returns CDR1 SGHKS and CDR2 YYEKEE (reference sequence). The CDR3 is made up of 15 amino acids. Germline trimming cut 4 bases from V and 2 bases from J; bases unmatched to any gene: 5.

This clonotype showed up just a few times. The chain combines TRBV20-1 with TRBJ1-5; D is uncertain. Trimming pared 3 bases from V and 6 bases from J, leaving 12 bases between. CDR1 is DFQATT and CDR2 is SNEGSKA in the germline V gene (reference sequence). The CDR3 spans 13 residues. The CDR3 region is CSARWQLGQPQHF. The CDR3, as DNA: TGCAGTGCTAGGTGGCAGCTCGGTCAGCCCCAGCATTTT.

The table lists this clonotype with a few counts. In DNA, the CDR3 is TGCAGTGCTAGCCTAGCGGGAGGGCGCACAGATACGCAGTATTTT. Its translation: CSASLAGGRTDTQYF. The rearrangement uses TRBV20-1 and TRBJ2-3; the match to TRBD2 covers 12 bases. This CDR3 comprises 15 residues. V shed 3 bases, J shed 1 base, and the junction held 2 bases outside the gene matches. Per the germline V gene, CDR1 is DFQATT and CDR2 is SNEGSKA (reference sequence).

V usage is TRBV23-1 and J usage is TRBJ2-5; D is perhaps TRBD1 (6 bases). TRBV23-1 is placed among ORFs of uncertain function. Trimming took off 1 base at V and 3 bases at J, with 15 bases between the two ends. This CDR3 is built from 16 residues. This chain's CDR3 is CASSQFLGHQKETQYF. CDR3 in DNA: TGCGCCAGCAGTCAATTCTTGGGACACCAAAAAGAGACCCAGTACTTC.

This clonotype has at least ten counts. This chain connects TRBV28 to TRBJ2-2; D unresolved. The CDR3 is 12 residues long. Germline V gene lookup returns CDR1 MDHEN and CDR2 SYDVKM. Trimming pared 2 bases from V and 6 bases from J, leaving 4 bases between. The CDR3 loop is CASSLLAGELFF. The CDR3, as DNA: TGTGCCAGCAGTTTACTCGCCGGGGAGCTGTTTTTT.

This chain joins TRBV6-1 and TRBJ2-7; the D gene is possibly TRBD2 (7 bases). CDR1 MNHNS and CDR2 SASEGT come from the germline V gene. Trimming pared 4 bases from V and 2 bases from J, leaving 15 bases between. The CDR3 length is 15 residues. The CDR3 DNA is TGTGCCAGCAGTGGCGGGGGCAGGGGCACCTACGAGCAGTACTTC. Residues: CASSGGGRGTYEQYF.

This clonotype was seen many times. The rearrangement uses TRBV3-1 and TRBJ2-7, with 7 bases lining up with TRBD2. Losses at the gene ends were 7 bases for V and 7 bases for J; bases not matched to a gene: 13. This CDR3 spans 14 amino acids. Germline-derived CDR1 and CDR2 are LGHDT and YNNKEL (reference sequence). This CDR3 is CASKDGRTIGEQYF. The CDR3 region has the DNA TGTGCCAGCAAGGACGGGAGGACCATTGGGGAGCAGTACTTC.

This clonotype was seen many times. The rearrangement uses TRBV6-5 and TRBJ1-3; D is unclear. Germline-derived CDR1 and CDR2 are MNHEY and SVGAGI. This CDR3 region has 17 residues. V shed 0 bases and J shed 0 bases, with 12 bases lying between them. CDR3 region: CASSYSFPQISGNTIYF. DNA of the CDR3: TGTGCCAGCAGTTACTCCTTTCCGCAAATCTCTGGAAACACCATATATTTT.

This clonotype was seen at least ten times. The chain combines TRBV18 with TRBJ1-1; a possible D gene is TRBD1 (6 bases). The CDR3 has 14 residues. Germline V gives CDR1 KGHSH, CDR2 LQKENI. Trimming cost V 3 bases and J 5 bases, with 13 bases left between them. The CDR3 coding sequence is TGTGCCAGCTCACCTAAACAGGGAAGAACTGAAGCTTTCTTT. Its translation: CASSPKQGRTEAFF.

CDR3 bases: TGTGCCAGCAGCCAGTTGCGCTGGGTCAACTATGGCTACACCTTC. Translated, it gives CASSQLRWVNYGYTF. The chain uses TRBV3-1 and TRBJ1-2, with D uncertain. The V end lost 3 bases, the J end lost 2 bases, and 13 bases lay between the germline ends. CDR1 and CDR2 from the germline V gene are LGHDT and YNNKEL (reference sequence). The CDR3 covers 15 residues.

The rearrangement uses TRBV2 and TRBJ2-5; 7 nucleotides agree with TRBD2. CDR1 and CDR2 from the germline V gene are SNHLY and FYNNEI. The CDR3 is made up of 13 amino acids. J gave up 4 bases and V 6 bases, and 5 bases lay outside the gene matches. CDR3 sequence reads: CASRAGVLETQYF. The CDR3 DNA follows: TGTGCCAGCAGGGCGGGAGTGTTAGAGACCCAGTACTTC.

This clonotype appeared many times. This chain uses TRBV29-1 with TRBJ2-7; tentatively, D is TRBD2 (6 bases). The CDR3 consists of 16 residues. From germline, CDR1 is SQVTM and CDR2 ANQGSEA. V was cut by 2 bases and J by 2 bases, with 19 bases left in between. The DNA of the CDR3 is TGCAGCGTTGAACGGGACTTTATACCAGACCCCTACGAGCAGTACTTC. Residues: CSVERDFIPDPYEQYF.

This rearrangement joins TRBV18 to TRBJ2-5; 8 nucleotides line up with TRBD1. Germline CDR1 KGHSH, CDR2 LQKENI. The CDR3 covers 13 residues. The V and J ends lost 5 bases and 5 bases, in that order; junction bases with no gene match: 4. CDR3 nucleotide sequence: TGTGCCAGCTCATCCCGGGACAGGGAGACCCAGTACTTC. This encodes CASSSRDRETQYF.

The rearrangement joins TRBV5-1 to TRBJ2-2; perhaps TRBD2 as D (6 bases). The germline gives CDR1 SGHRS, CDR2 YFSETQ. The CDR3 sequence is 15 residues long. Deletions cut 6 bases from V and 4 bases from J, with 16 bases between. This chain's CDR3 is CASNPAGSTTGELFF. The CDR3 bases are TGCGCCAGCAACCCGGCCGGGAGCACCACCGGGGAGCTGTTTTTT.

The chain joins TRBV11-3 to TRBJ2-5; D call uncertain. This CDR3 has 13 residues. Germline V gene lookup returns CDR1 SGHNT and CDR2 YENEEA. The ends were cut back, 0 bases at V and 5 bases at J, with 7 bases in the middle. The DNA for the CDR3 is TGTGCCAGCAGCTTAGATACCCGTGAGACCCAGTACTTC. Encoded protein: CASSLDTRETQYF.

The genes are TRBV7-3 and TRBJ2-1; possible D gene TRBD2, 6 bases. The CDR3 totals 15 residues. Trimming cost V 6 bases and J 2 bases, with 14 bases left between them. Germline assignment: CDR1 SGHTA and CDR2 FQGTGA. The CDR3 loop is CASSSAGPTYNEQFF. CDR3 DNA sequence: TGTGCCAGCAGTTCAGCGGGTCCTACCTACAATGAGCAGTTCTTC.

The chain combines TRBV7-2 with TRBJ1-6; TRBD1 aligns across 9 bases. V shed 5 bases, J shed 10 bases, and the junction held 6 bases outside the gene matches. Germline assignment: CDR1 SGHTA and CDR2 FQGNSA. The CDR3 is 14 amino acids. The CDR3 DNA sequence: TGTGCCAGCAGCCAAAGACAGGGGGAGTCACCCCTCCACTTT. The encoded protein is CASSQRQGESPLHF.

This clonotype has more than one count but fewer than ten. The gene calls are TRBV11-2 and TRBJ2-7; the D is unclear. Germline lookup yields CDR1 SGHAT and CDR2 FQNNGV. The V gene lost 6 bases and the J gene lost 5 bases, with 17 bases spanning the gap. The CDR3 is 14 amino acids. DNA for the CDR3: TGTGCCAGCAGAAGTCTGGTGCAGGACCACGAGCAGTACTTC. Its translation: CASRSLVQDHEQYF.

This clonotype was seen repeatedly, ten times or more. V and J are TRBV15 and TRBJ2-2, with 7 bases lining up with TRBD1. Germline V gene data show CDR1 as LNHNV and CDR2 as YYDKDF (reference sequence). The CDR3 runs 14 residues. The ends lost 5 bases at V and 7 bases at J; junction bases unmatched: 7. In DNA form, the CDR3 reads TGTGCCACCAGCGGGGACAGTACTTACGGGGAGCTGTTTTTT. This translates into CATSGDSTYGELFF. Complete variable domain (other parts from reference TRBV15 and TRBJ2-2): DAMVIQNPRYQVTQFGKPVTLSCSQTLNHNVMYWYQQKSSQAPKLLFHYYDKDFNNEADTPDNFQSRRPNTSFCFLDIRSPGLGDTAMYLCATSGDSTYGELFFGEGSRLTVL.

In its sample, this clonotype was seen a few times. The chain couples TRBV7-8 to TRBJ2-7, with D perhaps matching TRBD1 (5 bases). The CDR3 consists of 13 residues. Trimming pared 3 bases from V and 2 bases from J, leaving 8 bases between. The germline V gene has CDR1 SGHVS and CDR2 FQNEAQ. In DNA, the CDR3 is TGTGCCAGCAGCTTCGGACATCCCTACGAGCAGTACTTC. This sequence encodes CASSFGHPYEQYF.

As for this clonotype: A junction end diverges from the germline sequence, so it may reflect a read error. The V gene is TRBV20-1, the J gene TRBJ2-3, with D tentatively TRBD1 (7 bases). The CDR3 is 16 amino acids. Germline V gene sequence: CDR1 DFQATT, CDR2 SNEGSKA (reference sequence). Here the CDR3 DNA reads TGCTGTGCTAGAGAGATGGGCAGGGGGGCATCGGATACGCAGTATTTT. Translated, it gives CCAREMGRGASDTQYF.

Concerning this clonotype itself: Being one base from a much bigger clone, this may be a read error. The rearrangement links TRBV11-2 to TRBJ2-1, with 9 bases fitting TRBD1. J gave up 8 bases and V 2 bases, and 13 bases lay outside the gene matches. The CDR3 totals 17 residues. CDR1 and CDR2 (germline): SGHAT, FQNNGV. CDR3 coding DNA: TGTGCCAGCAGCTTAAGGGTCCGGGACAGGGACCACTATGAGCAGTTCTTC. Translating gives CASSLRVRDRDHYEQFF.

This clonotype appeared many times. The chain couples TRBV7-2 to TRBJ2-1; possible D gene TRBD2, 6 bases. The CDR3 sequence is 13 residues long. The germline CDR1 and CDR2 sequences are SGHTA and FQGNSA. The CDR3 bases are TGTGCAAGTACGCGGGATGTGGCCAATGAGCAGTTCTTC. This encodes CASTRDVANEQFF.

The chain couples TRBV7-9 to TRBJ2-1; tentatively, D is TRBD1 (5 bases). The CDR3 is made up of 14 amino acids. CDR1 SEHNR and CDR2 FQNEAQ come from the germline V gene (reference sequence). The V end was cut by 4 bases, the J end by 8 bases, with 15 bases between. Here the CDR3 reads CASSWGRPGYEQFF. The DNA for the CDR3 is TGTGCCAGCAGCTGGGGCAGGCCGGGCTATGAGCAGTTCTTC.

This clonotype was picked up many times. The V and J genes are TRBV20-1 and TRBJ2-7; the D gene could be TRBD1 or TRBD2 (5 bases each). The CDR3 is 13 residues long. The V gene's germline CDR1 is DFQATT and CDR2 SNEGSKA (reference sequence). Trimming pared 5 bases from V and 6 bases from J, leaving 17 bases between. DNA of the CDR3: TGCAGTGCTTCCGGGACGGTACCTTCCGAGCAGTACTTC. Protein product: CSASGTVPSEQYF.

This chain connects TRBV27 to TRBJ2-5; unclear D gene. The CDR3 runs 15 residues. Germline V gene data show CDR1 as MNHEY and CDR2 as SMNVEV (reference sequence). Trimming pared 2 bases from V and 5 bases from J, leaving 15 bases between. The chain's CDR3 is CASSLAGPMSETQYF. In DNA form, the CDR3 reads TGTGCCAGCAGTTTAGCAGGTCCTATGAGTGAGACCCAGTACTTC.

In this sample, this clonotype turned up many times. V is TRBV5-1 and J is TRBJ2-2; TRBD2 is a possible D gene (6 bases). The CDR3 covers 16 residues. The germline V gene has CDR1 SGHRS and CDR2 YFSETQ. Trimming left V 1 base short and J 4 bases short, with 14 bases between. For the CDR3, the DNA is TGCGCCAGCAGCTTGTATGGAGGGGCGACCACCGGGGAGCTGTTTTTT. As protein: CASSLYGGATTGELFF.

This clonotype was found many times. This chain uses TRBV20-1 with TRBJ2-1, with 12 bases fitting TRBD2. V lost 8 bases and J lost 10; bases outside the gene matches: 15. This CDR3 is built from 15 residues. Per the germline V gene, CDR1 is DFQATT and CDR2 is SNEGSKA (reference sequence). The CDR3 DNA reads TGCAGTCCTCCCCGGCCTAGCGGGAGGGTGACGGAGCAGTTCTTC. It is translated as CSPPRPSGRVTEQFF.